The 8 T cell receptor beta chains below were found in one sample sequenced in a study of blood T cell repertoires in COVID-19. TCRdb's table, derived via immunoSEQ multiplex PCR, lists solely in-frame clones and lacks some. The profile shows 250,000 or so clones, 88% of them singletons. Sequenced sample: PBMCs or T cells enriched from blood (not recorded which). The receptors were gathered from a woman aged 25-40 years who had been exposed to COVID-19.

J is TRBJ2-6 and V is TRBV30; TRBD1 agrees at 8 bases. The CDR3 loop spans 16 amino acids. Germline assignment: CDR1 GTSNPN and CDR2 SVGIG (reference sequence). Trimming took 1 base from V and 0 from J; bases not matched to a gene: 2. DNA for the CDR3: TGTGCCTGGAGTGACAGGGGGAGCTCTGGGGCCAACGTCCTGACTTTC. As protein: CAWSDRGSSGANVLTF.

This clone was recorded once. This CDR3 is CAISDAGGLSYEQYF. The DNA of the CDR3 is TGTGCCATCAGTGATGCGGGAGGGTTATCCTACGAGCAGTACTTC. This chain uses TRBV10-3 with TRBJ2-7; 9 bases line up with TRBD2. V lost 3 bases, J lost 1 base, and 4 bases stayed unmatched. Germline V gives CDR1 ENHRY, CDR2 SYGVKD. The CDR3 is 15 amino acids.

CDR3 sequence reads: CASQGLTYEQYF. In DNA, the CDR3 is TGCGCCAGCCAGGGACTAACCTACGAGCAGTACTTC. The chain has TRBV5-1 and TRBJ2-7; TRBD2 aligns across 7 bases. Germline trimming cut 7 bases from V and 2 bases from J; bases unmatched to any gene: 3. CDR1 is SGHRS, CDR2 YFSETQ, per germline. The CDR3 is 12 residues long.

The chain's CDR3 is CASRSGTLQETQYF. As DNA, the CDR3 is TGTGCCAGCAGGTCCGGGACACTGCAAGAGACCCAGTACTTC. This chain uses TRBV5-4 with TRBJ2-5, with a tentative D call TRBD1 (6 bases). V was trimmed by 5 bases and J by 2 bases, leaving 13 bases between them. CDR1 and CDR2 (germline): SGHNT, YYREEE (reference sequence). The CDR3 has 14 amino acids.

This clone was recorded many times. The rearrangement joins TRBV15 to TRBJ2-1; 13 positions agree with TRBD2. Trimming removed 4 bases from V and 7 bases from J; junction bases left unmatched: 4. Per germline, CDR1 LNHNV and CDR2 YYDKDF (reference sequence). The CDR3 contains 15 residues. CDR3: CATSTTSGGYNEQFF. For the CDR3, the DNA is TGTGCCACCAGCACGACTAGCGGGGGGTATAATGAGCAGTTCTTC.

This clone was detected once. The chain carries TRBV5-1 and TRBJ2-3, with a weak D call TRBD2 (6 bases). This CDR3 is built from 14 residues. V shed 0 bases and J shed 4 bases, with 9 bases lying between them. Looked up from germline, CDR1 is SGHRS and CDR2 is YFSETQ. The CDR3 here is CASSLGGTADTQYF. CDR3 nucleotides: TGCGCCAGCAGCTTGGGGGGGACTGCAGATACGCAGTATTTT.

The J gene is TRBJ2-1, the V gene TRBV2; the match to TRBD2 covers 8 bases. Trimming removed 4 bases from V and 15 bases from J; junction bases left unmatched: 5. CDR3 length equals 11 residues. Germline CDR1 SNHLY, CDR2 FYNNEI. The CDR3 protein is CASSVSGIRFF. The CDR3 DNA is TGTGCCAGCAGTGTTAGCGGGATTCGGTTCTTC.

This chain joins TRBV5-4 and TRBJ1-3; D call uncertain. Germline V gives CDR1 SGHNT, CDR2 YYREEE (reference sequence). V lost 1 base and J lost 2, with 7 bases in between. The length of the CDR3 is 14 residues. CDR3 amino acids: CASSLFGAGNTIYF. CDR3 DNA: TGTGCCAGCAGCTTGTTCGGAGCTGGAAACACCATATATTTT.